The T cell receptor (beta chain) under discussion was sequenced for a study of T cell changes during pregnancy in multiple sclerosis. The germline CDR1 and CDR2 sequences are DFQATT and SNEGSKA (reference sequence). The V gene lost 5 bases and the J gene lost 10 bases, with 12 bases spanning the gap. This CDR3 spans 11 amino acids. The method was immunoSEQ multiplex PCR; TCRdb's version includes in-frame clones alone and lacks a portion of them. The table records about 99,000 clones, approximately 93% of them present only once. The V and J genes are TRBV20-1 and TRBJ2-1; a possible D gene is TRBD2 (6 bases). The receptor's source is a female donor with multiple sclerosis, enrolled in a pregnancy study. This specimen was peripheral blood, taken after pregnancy. The CDR3 is CSARRENEQFF. The CDR3 DNA reads TGCAGTGCTCGTCGGGAGAACGAGCAGTTCTTC.